This T cell receptor beta chain appears in the sequencing data of a study of CD8 T cells in ankylosing spondylitis. Study-level findings and limits: Earlier authors reported some of these motif variants in reactive arthritis synovial fluid and blood.

As to this clonotype: Its antigen is as yet unknown.

V shed 2 bases and J shed 5 bases, with 14 bases lying between them. CDR1 is KGHDR and CDR2 is SFDVKD in the germline V gene. The CDR3 loop spans 15 amino acids. TCRdb re-analysed the 5' RACE reads in MiXCR, keeping a single row per CDR3 protein. This table holds fewer than 400,000 distinct CDR3 sequences, roughly 14% found once. The receptor was isolated from a male donor with ankylosing spondylitis or in good health (not recorded which). The chain links TRBV24-1 to TRBJ2-5; D remains unclear. Input material: blood, either unsorted or a sorted T cell fraction (not recorded which). The CDR3 sequence: CATSDSRRAAETQYF. CDR3 in DNA: TGTGCCACCAGTGATTCCCGACGGGCGGCCGAGACCCAGTACTTC.